This is a list of T cell receptor beta chains from one sample in a study of T cell changes during pregnancy in multiple sclerosis. Produced via immunoSEQ multiplex PCR; TCRdb's table is partial and in-frame only. The data show 60,000 to 85,000 clones, 91% seen once. The sample consisted of peripheral blood, taken in the first trimester of pregnancy. These receptors all stem from a female donor with multiple sclerosis, enrolled in a pregnancy study. Both conserved end residues are part of each CDR3. A D gene is named only where the DNA matches it firmly. Only part of the rows carry a size: once, few, many, or a class if the clone is expanded.

V,size,J,D,CDR3,DNA
TRBV7-2,once,TRBJ1-3,.,CASSQGPGNTIYF,TGTGCCAGCAGCCAGGGTCCAGGAAACACCATATATTTT
TRBV5-1,.,TRBJ2-7,TRBD1,CASSFGTGYDEQYF,TGCGCCAGCAGCTTCGGGACAGGGTACGACGAGCAGTACTTC
TRBV7-9,.,TRBJ1-4,.,CASSLASLGRLNEKLFF,TGTGCCAGCAGCTTAGCCAGTTTGGGGCGGCTTAATGAAAAACTGTTTTTT
TRBV11-2,.,TRBJ1-4,TRBD1,CASSLDRGGEKLFF,TGTGCCAGCAGTCTTGACAGGGGGGGAGAAAAACTGTTTTTT
TRBV5-1,.,TRBJ2-3,.,CASSFGASPSTDTQYF,TGCGCCAGCAGCTTTGGCGCTAGCCCGAGCACAGATACGCAGTATTTT
TRBV29-1,.,TRBJ1-2,TRBD1,CSVEVMTGGGGYTF,TGCAGCGTTGAAGTGATGACAGGGGGCGGCGGCTACACCTTC
TRBV20-1,.,TRBJ2-1,TRBD1,CSASGTGTFF,TGCAGTGCCAGCGGGACAGGGACGTTCTTC
TRBV30,.,TRBJ2-3,TRBD2,CAWSLAGAYTDTQYF,TGTGCCTGGAGCTTAGCGGGGGCCTACACAGATACGCAGTATTTT
TRBV12-5,.,TRBJ1-1,TRBD1,CASGLQGLSEAFF,TGTGCTAGTGGTTTACAGGGGCTGTCTGAAGCTTTCTTT
TRBV27,.,TRBJ1-3,TRBD1,CASSFSGQGSSGNTIYF,TGTGCCAGCAGTTTCTCAGGACAGGGATCCTCTGGAAACACCATATATTTT
TRBV28,.,TRBJ2-7,.,CASSLPNYEQYF,TGTGCCAGCAGTTTACCCAACTACGAGCAGTACTTC
TRBV14,.,TRBJ1-6,TRBD1,CASSHPGTGDNSPLHF,TGTGCCAGCAGCCATCCCGGGACAGGGGATAATTCACCCCTCCACTTT
TRBV6-6,.,TRBJ1-3,.,CASSPQGIGNTIYF,TGTGCCAGCAGTCCACAGGGAATCGGAAACACCATATATTTT
TRBV30,.,TRBJ1-5,.,CAWRIGGNSNQPQHF,TGTGCCTGGAGGATAGGGGGAAATAGCAATCAGCCCCAGCATTTT